A selection of T cell receptor beta chains follows, all from one sample in a study of tumor-infiltrating lymphocytes in primary liver carcinoma. TCRdb itself ran the multiplex PCR reads through MiXCR, one entry per CDR3 protein. The table includes tens of thousands of distinct CDR3 sequences, about 71% detected once. Sequencing was performed on liver tumor tissue from sampling region 4. The receptors come from a middle-aged man with primary liver carcinoma and hepatitis B virus infection. Both conserved end residues are part of each CDR3. A D gene is named only where the DNA matches it firmly. Size is stated for part of the rows, as once, few or many counts, or as a class when the clone is expanded.

j_gene: TRBJ1-1; len: 17; d_gene: -; abundance: once; v_gene: TRBV11-2; CDR3nt: TGCGCCAGCAGCCCAATGGGTACAGGGAAGTTAGTCCGTGAAGCTTTCTTT; CDR3aa: CASSPMGTGKLVREAFF
j_gene: TRBJ1-5; len: 14; d_gene: TRBD1; abundance: -; v_gene: TRBV10-3; CDR3nt: TGTGCCATCAGTCCGACAGGGGGTAATCAGCCCCAGCATTTT; CDR3aa: CAISPTGGNQPQHF
j_gene: TRBJ2-3; len: 15; d_gene: TRBD2; abundance: -; v_gene: TRBV11-2; CDR3nt: TGTGACAGTAGCACTGGGACTAGCGGCACAGATACGCAGTATTTT; CDR3aa: CDSSTGTSGTDTQYF
j_gene: TRBJ2-7; len: 12; d_gene: -; abundance: -; v_gene: TRBV6-2/TRBV6-3; CDR3nt: TGTGCCACCTGTCAAGGTACCTACGAGCGGTACTTC; CDR3aa: CATCQGTYERYF
j_gene: TRBJ1-1; len: 16; d_gene: -; abundance: -; v_gene: TRBV11-2; CDR3nt: TGTGCCAGCAGCCGAGGTAGGGTAGGGGTCTTTACTGAAGCCTTCTTT; CDR3aa: CASSRGRVGVFTEAFF
j_gene: TRBJ2-2; len: 16; d_gene: TRBD2; abundance: many; v_gene: TRBV10-3; CDR3nt: TGTGCCATCAGCCTAGGACTAGCGGGAGTCACCGGGGAGCTGTTTTTT; CDR3aa: CAISLGLAGVTGELFF
j_gene: TRBJ1-1; len: 14; d_gene: -; abundance: -; v_gene: TRBV5-6; CDR3nt: TGTACCAGCAGCTCGTACACAGTAAACACTGAAGCTTTCTTT; CDR3aa: CTSSSYTVNTEAFF
j_gene: TRBJ1-6; len: 15; d_gene: -; abundance: -; v_gene: TRBV5-6; CDR3nt: TGTGCCAGCAGCCCAAGGACTCCAGTGAATTCAGACCTCCACTTT; CDR3aa: CASSPRTPVNSDLHF
j_gene: TRBJ1-5; len: 11; d_gene: -; abundance: many; v_gene: TRBV28; CDR3nt: TGTGCCAGCAGTTATACACAGCCCCAGCATTTT; CDR3aa: CASSYTQPQHF
j_gene: TRBJ2-3; len: 14; d_gene: -; abundance: many; v_gene: TRBV11-2; CDR3nt: TGTGCCAGCAGCTTAAACCGACAAGGGGATACGCAGTATTTT; CDR3aa: CASSLNRQGDTQYF
j_gene: TRBJ2-7; len: 11; d_gene: -; abundance: -; v_gene: TRBV20-1; CDR3nt: TGCAATGCTAGAGGACCATCGGGATGGTACTTC; CDR3aa: CNARGPSGWYF
j_gene: TRBJ1-1; len: 14; d_gene: -; abundance: -; v_gene: TRBV11-2; CDR3nt: TGTGACAGCCGCACAGCCTGTTCCGTAACTGAAGCTTTCTTT; CDR3aa: CDSRTACSVTEAFF
j_gene: TRBJ2-1; len: 14; d_gene: -; abundance: -; v_gene: TRBV11-3; CDR3nt: TGTGCCCGCAGCTTAGGGGTCAGTAACAGTGAGCAGTTCTTC; CDR3aa: CARSLGVSNSEQFF
j_gene: TRBJ2-3; len: 18; d_gene: TRBD2; abundance: -; v_gene: TRBV4-3; CDR3nt: TGCGCCAGCAGCCCGGCCGATACTAGCGGAAGGACCACAGATACGCAGTATTTT; CDR3aa: CASSPADTSGRTTDTQYF
j_gene: TRBJ2-1; len: 16; d_gene: -; abundance: few; v_gene: TRBV6-5; CDR3nt: TGTGCCAGCAGTTCCTCTATGAGCGCCTCCTACAATGAGCCGTTCTTC; CDR3aa: CASSSSMSASYNEPFF
j_gene: TRBJ2-1; len: 13; d_gene: -; abundance: few; v_gene: TRBV10-3; CDR3nt: TGTGCCATCAGTGAAATTCGTGAGGATGAGCAATTCTTC; CDR3aa: CAISEIREDEQFF
j_gene: TRBJ2-3; len: 12; d_gene: -; abundance: -; v_gene: TRBV11-2; CDR3nt: TGTGCCAGCAGCGCCACTACAGATACGCACTATTTT; CDR3aa: CASSATTDTHYF
j_gene: TRBJ2-7; len: 16; d_gene: TRBD2; abundance: few; v_gene: TRBV5-4; CDR3nt: TGTGCCAGTAGCTTGGTAGCGGGACTAGTGGACGTTGAGCAGTACTTC; CDR3aa: CASSLVAGLVDVEQYF
j_gene: TRBJ2-5; len: 14; d_gene: -; abundance: -; v_gene: TRBV6-6; CDR3nt: TGTGCCAGTAGATGGCAAGATTCACAAGAGACCCAGTACTTC; CDR3aa: CASRWQDSQETQYF
j_gene: TRBJ2-1; len: 16; d_gene: TRBD2; abundance: -; v_gene: TRBV7-9; CDR3nt: TGTGCCAGCAGCTTATCTCTAGCGGGGTCCTACAGTGAGGAGTTCTTC; CDR3aa: CASSLSLAGSYSEEFF
j_gene: TRBJ2-5; len: 11; d_gene: TRBD1; abundance: -; v_gene: TRBV29-1; CDR3nt: TGTAGGGTCCAGGGGGCAGGGACCCAGTACTTC; CDR3aa: CRVQGAGTQYF
j_gene: TRBJ1-2; len: 15; d_gene: TRBD1; abundance: few; v_gene: TRBV28; CDR3nt: TGTGCCAGCCGTGGACAGGGCCTAGCTAACTATGGCTACACCTTC; CDR3aa: CASRGQGLANYGYTF
j_gene: TRBJ2-2; len: 14; d_gene: -; abundance: -; v_gene: TRBV11-2; CDR3nt: TGTGCCTGCGGCCTAATGGTTAGCACCGGGAAGCTGTTTTTT; CDR3aa: CACGLMVSTGKLFF
j_gene: TRBJ2-5; len: 16; d_gene: -; abundance: -; v_gene: TRBV11-2; CDR3nt: TGTGTCAGCTGCGAAACTCCTGGCGAGGGGAAAGAGACCCAGTACTTC; CDR3aa: CVSCETPGEGKETQYF
j_gene: TRBJ2-7; len: 14; d_gene: -; abundance: -; v_gene: TRBV28; CDR3nt: TGTGCCGGCAGTTTAATTGCCTATTACTATGAGCAGTACTTC; CDR3aa: CAGSLIAYYYEQYF
j_gene: TRBJ1-5; len: 15; d_gene: -; abundance: -; v_gene: TRBV9; CDR3nt: TGTGCCGGCAGCCCCCGCGGGGTATTGCCTTGGTCCTGGCATTTT; CDR3aa: CAGSPRGVLPWSWHF
j_gene: TRBJ2-5; len: 15; d_gene: -; abundance: few; v_gene: TRBV29-1; CDR3nt: TGCAGCGTTGAAACCACGGCGGGTAGATCGGAGGCCCAGTACTTC; CDR3aa: CSVETTAGRSEAQYF
j_gene: TRBJ1-3; len: 14; d_gene: TRBD1; abundance: -; v_gene: TRBV11-3; CDR3nt: TGTTCCAGCTCGACAGGGCTATCTGGAAACACCACATATTTT; CDR3aa: CSSSTGLSGNTTYF
j_gene: TRBJ2-1; len: 14; d_gene: TRBD2; abundance: medium-sized; v_gene: TRBV10-2; CDR3nt: TGCGCCAGCAGTGGGACTAGCTCCTACAATGAGCAGTTCTTC; CDR3aa: CASSGTSSYNEQFF
j_gene: TRBJ2-1; len: 13; d_gene: TRBD2; abundance: -; v_gene: TRBV6-2/TRBV6-3; CDR3nt: TGTTCCAGCAGACCTAGCGGGGGGAATGAGCAGTTCTTC; CDR3aa: CSSRPSGGNEQFF
j_gene: TRBJ2-1; len: 12; d_gene: -; abundance: -; v_gene: TRBV10-2; CDR3nt: TGCGCCAGCAGCAGGGCAAACTATGAGCAGTTCTTC; CDR3aa: CASSRANYEQFF
j_gene: TRBJ2-3; len: 15; d_gene: -; abundance: large; v_gene: TRBV11-2; CDR3nt: TGTGCCAGCAGCATGCTACAGGGTCGGCCAGATACGCAGTATTTT; CDR3aa: CASSMLQGRPDTQYF
j_gene: TRBJ2-1; len: 17; d_gene: TRBD2; abundance: -; v_gene: TRBV11-2; CDR3nt: TGTGGCAGCAGCCCACGACCACTAGCGGGAGATAGTGATGAGCCGTTCTTC; CDR3aa: CGSSPRPLAGDSDEPFF
j_gene: TRBJ2-7; len: 13; d_gene: TRBD1; abundance: many; v_gene: TRBV6-1; CDR3nt: TGTGCCAGCAGTGAAGCGCTTCGAGGGGGCCAGTACTTC; CDR3aa: CASSEALRGGQYF
j_gene: TRBJ2-7; len: 15; d_gene: TRBD1; abundance: once; v_gene: TRBV6-5; CDR3nt: TGTGCCAGCAGTTACTCCCGGGACAGTTCCTACGAGCAGTACTTC; CDR3aa: CASSYSRDSSYEQYF
j_gene: TRBJ1-5; len: 13; d_gene: -; abundance: few; v_gene: TRBV12-3/TRBV12-4; CDR3nt: TGTGCCAGTAGTTCAAGGATGAGACAGTCCAAGCATTTT; CDR3aa: CASSSRMRQSKHF
j_gene: TRBJ1-6; len: 15; d_gene: -; abundance: -; v_gene: TRBV6-6; CDR3nt: TGTGCCAGCAGTCTAGAGACAAGGAGAAATTCACCCCTCCACTTT; CDR3aa: CASSLETRRNSPLHF
j_gene: TRBJ2-2; len: 16; d_gene: -; abundance: -; v_gene: TRBV7-8; CDR3nt: TGTGTCAGCAGCTCTAGGGGGACTTCCAACACCGGGGAGCTGTTTTTT; CDR3aa: CVSSSRGTSNTGELFF
j_gene: TRBJ1-1; len: 14; d_gene: TRBD1; abundance: -; v_gene: TRBV29-1; CDR3nt: TGCAGCGTCGAAGAATGGACAGGGAGGACTGAAACTTTCTTT; CDR3aa: CSVEEWTGRTETFF
j_gene: TRBJ2-1; len: 16; d_gene: -; abundance: many; v_gene: TRBV11-2; CDR3nt: TGTGCCAGCAGCCGACTAAACCCCGAGGTTGCCAATGAGCAGTTCTTC; CDR3aa: CASSRLNPEVANEQFF
j_gene: TRBJ2-7; len: 13; d_gene: -; abundance: many; v_gene: TRBV11-1; CDR3nt: TGTGCCAGCAGGGAAGACAGTGGGGACGAGCAGTACTTC; CDR3aa: CASREDSGDEQYF
j_gene: TRBJ2-1; len: 13; d_gene: -; abundance: -; v_gene: TRBV11-2; CDR3nt: TGTGCCAGCAGCCAAGCGCGAGAGTATGAGCAGTTCTTC; CDR3aa: CASSQAREYEQFF
j_gene: TRBJ2-3; len: 16; d_gene: -; abundance: -; v_gene: TRBV9; CDR3nt: TGTGCCAGCAGCGTAACCCATGGTGCGAGCACAGATACGCAGTATTTT; CDR3aa: CASSVTHGASTDTQYF
j_gene: TRBJ1-6; len: 14; d_gene: -; abundance: -; v_gene: TRBV6-1; CDR3nt: TGTGCCAGCAATGCGGGCGAGTCAGTATCACCCCTCCACTTT; CDR3aa: CASNAGESVSPLHF
j_gene: TRBJ2-2; len: 17; d_gene: -; abundance: -; v_gene: TRBV11-2; CDR3nt: TGTGCCAGCGGCTTAGCATTAGGAGGAGCGAACACCCAGGAGCTGTTTTTT; CDR3aa: CASGLALGGANTQELFF
j_gene: TRBJ1-5; len: 15; d_gene: -; abundance: -; v_gene: TRBV5-5; CDR3nt: TGTGCCAGCAGCTTGGCCGACTCCTTTGGGGAGCCCCAGCATTTT; CDR3aa: CASSLADSFGEPQHF
j_gene: TRBJ2-2; len: 17; d_gene: -; abundance: -; v_gene: TRBV11-2; CDR3nt: TGTGCTAGCAGCTTAGCTTTAGGAGGGGCGAACACCGGGGAGCCATTTTTT; CDR3aa: CASSLALGGANTGEPFF
j_gene: TRBJ1-5; len: 14; d_gene: -; abundance: -; v_gene: TRBV10-3; CDR3nt: TGTGTCATCGGTGAGTATGAGGGCGATCGGCCCCAGCATTTT; CDR3aa: CVIGEYEGDRPQHF
j_gene: TRBJ2-7; len: 12; d_gene: -; abundance: -; v_gene: TRBV6-2/TRBV6-3; CDR3nt: TGTGCCAGCAGTTACTCGATCTACGAGCAGTACTTC; CDR3aa: CASSYSIYEQYF
j_gene: TRBJ2-7; len: 15; d_gene: TRBD2; abundance: -; v_gene: TRBV6-1; CDR3nt: TGTGCCAGCAGTGAACCGACGGGAGGCAGGTACGAGCAGTACTTC; CDR3aa: CASSEPTGGRYEQYF
j_gene: TRBJ2-1; len: 16; d_gene: TRBD2; abundance: -; v_gene: TRBV7-8; CDR3nt: TGTGCCAGCAGCTTAAAACTAGCGGGAGGCTCTAATGAGTGGTTCTTC; CDR3aa: CASSLKLAGGSNEWFF
j_gene: TRBJ2-3; len: 13; d_gene: -; abundance: -; v_gene: TRBV6-5; CDR3nt: TGTGCCGGCAGTCTCCAGAGCACAGATACGCAGTATTTT; CDR3aa: CAGSLQSTDTQYF
j_gene: TRBJ2-2; len: 17; d_gene: -; abundance: -; v_gene: TRBV11-2; CDR3nt: TGTGCCAGGAGCTTAGCATTAGGAGGGACGAATACTGGGGAGCTGTTTTTT; CDR3aa: CARSLALGGTNTGELFF